The T cell receptor (beta chain) described here comes from a study of control samples from healthy donors and cancer patients (dated by TCRdb to about 2020). The junction shows trimming of 0 bases on V and 9 bases on J, plus 14 bases between the germline ends. From the germline V gene (reference sequence), CDR1 is WNHNN and CDR2 is SYGVQD. Taken from cysteine to phenylalanine, the CDR3 has 14 residues. Of the read, only the CDR3 DNA is kept; its 42 bases are in frame from base 1. Libraries were built with the immunoSEQ multiplex PCR assay. As stored in TCRdb, this immuneACCESS dataset retains in-frame rearrangements with V and J assigned. A fraction of the clones does not appear; measured against another copy, unresolved V genes explain less than half of the discrepancy, and the remainder lacks a known reason. The sample includes tens of thousands of clones, with about 94% observed a single time. Jointly, the top ten make up 4.8% of the sample.

A note on this clone: Its antigen remains undetermined. No quality values exist for individual bases; no much larger clone is one base distant.

The chain uses TRBV10-1 and TRBJ2-5, with TRBD1 perhaps the D gene, on 6 matching bases. The origin of this receptor is a woman under 30 in good health. Sequencing input: blood. The nucleotide sequence is TGCGCCAGCAGTGAGTCCCAGGGGACGGCGGCCCAGTACTTC. Its coded protein is CASSESQGTAAQYF.